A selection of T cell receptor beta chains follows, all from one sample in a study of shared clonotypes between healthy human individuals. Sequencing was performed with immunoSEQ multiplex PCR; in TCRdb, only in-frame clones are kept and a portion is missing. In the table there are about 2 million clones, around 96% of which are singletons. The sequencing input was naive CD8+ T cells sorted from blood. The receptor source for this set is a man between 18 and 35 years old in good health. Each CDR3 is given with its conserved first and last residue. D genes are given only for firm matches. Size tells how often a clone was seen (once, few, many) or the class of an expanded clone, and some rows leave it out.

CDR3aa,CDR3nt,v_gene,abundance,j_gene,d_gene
CASSLWSDSPLHF,TGTGCCAGCAGTTTATGGTCGGATTCACCCCTCCACTTT,TRBV28,-,TRBJ1-6,-
CASSRIGEGFNEKLFF,TGTGCCAGCAGCCGAATCGGAGAGGGGTTTAATGAAAAACTGTTTTTT,TRBV28,once,TRBJ1-4,-
CASTLGGGTDTQYF,TGTGCCAGCACCCTTGGGGGCGGCACAGATACGCAGTATTTT,TRBV5-4,-,TRBJ2-3,-
CASSYSLSYEQYF,TGTGCCAGCAGTTACAGTCTGTCCTACGAGCAGTACTTC,TRBV6-5,-,TRBJ2-7,-
CASSLEGHAYEQYF,TGTGCCAGCAGCTTAGAAGGACATGCCTACGAGCAGTACTTC,TRBV7-9,-,TRBJ2-7,-
CASSGGDRRYQETQYF,TGTGCCAGCAGCGGAGGGGACAGGAGGTACCAAGAGACCCAGTACTTC,TRBV5-6,-,TRBJ2-5,TRBD1
CASSTTSGRDTQYF,TGTGCCAGCAGTACGACTAGCGGGAGGGATACGCAGTATTTT,TRBV28,-,TRBJ2-3,TRBD2
CATSRGLQNYGYTF,TGTGCCACCAGCAGAGGACTTCAAAACTATGGCTACACCTTC,TRBV15,-,TRBJ1-2,-
CSSDYNEQFF,TGCAGCTCGGATTACAATGAGCAGTTCTTC,TRBV29-1,-,TRBJ2-1,-
CSVPGLAGAYNEQFF,TGCAGCGTTCCGGGACTAGCGGGGGCCTACAATGAGCAGTTCTTC,TRBV29-1,-,TRBJ2-1,TRBD2
CASSLGSTNTGELFF,TGTGCCAGCAGTTTAGGATCAACGAACACCGGGGAGCTGTTTTTT,TRBV28,-,TRBJ2-2,-
CASTPTRGPRLEQYF,TGTGCCAGCACCCCAACCAGGGGGCCAAGACTCGAGCAGTACTTC,TRBV28,-,TRBJ2-7,TRBD1
CASGHAWGVPGELFF,TGTGCCAGCGGGCACGCCTGGGGCGTCCCCGGGGAGCTGTTTTTT,TRBV27,-,TRBJ2-2,-
CSVEGGEDYGYTF,TGCAGCGTTGAGGGCGGGGAGGACTATGGCTACACCTTC,TRBV29-1,once,TRBJ1-2,-
CASSLWAISYEQYF,TGTGCCAGCAGCTTGTGGGCTATTTCCTACGAGCAGTACTTC,TRBV5-6,-,TRBJ2-7,-
CASSGGSGRAWNEQFF,TGCGCCAGCAGCGGAGGTAGCGGGAGGGCTTGGAATGAGCAGTTCTTC,TRBV4-1,-,TRBJ2-1,TRBD2
CAISEDPADEQFF,TGTGCCATCAGTGAAGATCCGGCGGATGAGCAGTTCTTC,TRBV10-3,-,TRBJ2-1,-
CASSPPFGLAGSAGELFF,TGTGCCAGCTCACCACCCTTCGGACTAGCGGGGTCCGCCGGGGAGCTGTTTTTT,TRBV18,once,TRBJ2-2,TRBD2
CASSGFGTSGTGELFF,TGCGCCAGCAGCGGATTTGGGACTAGCGGCACCGGGGAGCTGTTTTTT,TRBV5-1,-,TRBJ2-2,TRBD2
CASSLPTDTQYF,TGCGCCAGCAGCCTACCGACAGATACGCAGTATTTT,TRBV5-1,-,TRBJ2-3,-
CSARELAEQFF,TGCAGTGCTAGAGAACTAGCGGAGCAGTTCTTC,TRBV20-1,-,TRBJ2-1,TRBD2
CASSLVFYNEQFF,TGTGCCAGCAGCTTAGTCTTTTACAATGAGCAGTTCTTC,TRBV13,-,TRBJ2-1,-
CASRGEGARGEQYF,TGTGCCAGTAGGGGTGAGGGGGCTAGAGGCGAGCAGTACTTC,TRBV19,-,TRBJ2-7,TRBD1
CASSGRRIQETQYF,TGCGCCAGCAGTGGCAGAAGAATCCAAGAGACCCAGTACTTC,TRBV10-1,-,TRBJ2-5,-
CASSFPGPNTEAFF,TGTGCCAGCAGCTTTCCGGGCCCGAACACTGAAGCTTTCTTT,TRBV7-8,-,TRBJ1-1,-
CAWSVGSGINIQYF,TGTGCCTGGAGTGTGGGTAGCGGGATAAACATTCAGTACTTC,TRBV30,-,TRBJ2-4,TRBD2
CASSLAVGPYEQYF,TGTGCCAGCAGCTTAGCGGTAGGGCCCTACGAGCAGTACTTC,TRBV11-2,-,TRBJ2-7,-